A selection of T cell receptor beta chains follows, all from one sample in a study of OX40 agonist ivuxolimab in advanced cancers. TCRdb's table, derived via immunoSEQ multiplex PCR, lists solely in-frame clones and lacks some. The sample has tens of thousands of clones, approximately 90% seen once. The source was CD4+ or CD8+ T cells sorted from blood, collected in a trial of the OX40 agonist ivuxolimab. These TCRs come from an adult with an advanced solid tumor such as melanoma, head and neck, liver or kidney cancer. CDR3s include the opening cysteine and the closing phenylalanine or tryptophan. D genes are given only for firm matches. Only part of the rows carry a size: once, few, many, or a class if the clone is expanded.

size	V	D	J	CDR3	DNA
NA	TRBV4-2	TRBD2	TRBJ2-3	CASSQTGLAGGGADTQYF	TGTGCCAGCAGCCAAACGGGACTAGCGGGAGGGGGGGCAGATACGCAGTATTTT
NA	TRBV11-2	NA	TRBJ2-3	CASSLAFFTDTQYF	TGTGCCAGCAGCTTAGCGTTCTTCACAGATACGCAGTATTTT
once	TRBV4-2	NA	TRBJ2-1	CASSLGGDYNEQFF	TGTGCCAGCAGCCTAGGGGGGGACTACAATGAGCAGTTCTTC
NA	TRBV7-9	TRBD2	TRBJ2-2	CASSSLAGAGELFF	TGTGCCAGCAGCTCACTAGCGGGAGCCGGGGAGCTGTTTTTT
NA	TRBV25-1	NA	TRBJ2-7	CASSELVAQSYEQYF	TGTGCCAGCAGTGAATTGGTCGCACAGAGCTACGAGCAGTACTTC
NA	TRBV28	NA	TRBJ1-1	CASRLRGMNTEAFF	TGTGCCAGCAGGCTCAGGGGAATGAACACTGAAGCTTTCTTT
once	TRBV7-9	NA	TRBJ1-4	CASSLVEGIEKLFF	TGTGCCAGCAGCTTAGTTGAGGGGATTGAAAAACTGTTTTTT
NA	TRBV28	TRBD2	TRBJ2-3	CASRRGLADTDTQYF	TGTGCCAGCAGGAGGGGACTAGCGGACACAGATACGCAGTATTTT
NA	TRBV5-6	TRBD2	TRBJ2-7	CASSGLAGDEQYF	TGTGCCAGCAGCGGGCTAGCGGGAGACGAGCAGTACTTC
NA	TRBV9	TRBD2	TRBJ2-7	CASSESTSGAYEQYF	TGTGCCAGCAGCGAATCCACTAGCGGGGCTTACGAGCAGTACTTC
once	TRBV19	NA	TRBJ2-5	CASSMGDIYQETQYF	TGTGCCAGTAGTATGGGAGACATATACCAAGAGACCCAGTACTTC
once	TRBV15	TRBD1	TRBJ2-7	CATSYPPPGTDEQYF	TGTGCCACCAGCTACCCCCCGCCCGGGACAGACGAGCAGTACTTC
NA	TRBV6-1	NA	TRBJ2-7	CASSEIPSWTDYEQYF	TGTGCCAGCAGTGAAATCCCCTCTTGGACAGACTACGAGCAGTACTTC
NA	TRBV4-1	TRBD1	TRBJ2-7	CASSLNPGTDYEQYF	TGCGCCAGCAGCCTGAACCCGGGGACAGACTACGAGCAGTACTTC
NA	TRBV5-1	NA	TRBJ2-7	CASSFEPATYEQYF	TGCGCCAGCAGCTTCGAACCAGCAACCTACGAGCAGTACTTC
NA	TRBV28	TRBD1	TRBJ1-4	CASSSGQGFGKLFF	TGTGCCAGCAGTTCGGGACAGGGGTTCGGAAAACTGTTTTTT
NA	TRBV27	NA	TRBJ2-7	CASSPYTGDYEQYF	TGTGCCAGCAGTCCCTATACAGGAGACTACGAGCAGTACTTC
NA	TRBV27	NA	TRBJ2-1	CASSLSGRSHVDEQFF	TGTGCCAGCAGTTTATCGGGCAGGTCCCATGTTGATGAGCAGTTCTTC
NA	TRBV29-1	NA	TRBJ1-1	CSAGPGNMNTEAFF	TGCAGCGCTGGGCCCGGAAACATGAACACTGAAGCTTTCTTT
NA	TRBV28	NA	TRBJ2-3	CASSSTGFLADTQYF	TGTGCCAGCAGCTCCACAGGGTTTCTCGCAGATACGCAGTATTTT
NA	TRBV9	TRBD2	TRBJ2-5	CASSVVGLAGKETQYF	TGTGCCAGCAGCGTAGTAGGACTAGCGGGAAAGGAGACCCAGTACTTC
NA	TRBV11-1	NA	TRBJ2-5	CASSAPQASWEETQYF	TGTGCCAGCAGCGCGCCCCAGGCCAGCTGGGAAGAGACCCAGTACTTC
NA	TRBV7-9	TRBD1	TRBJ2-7	CASGTGNNLEQYF	TGTGCCAGCGGGACAGGGAATAACCTCGAGCAGTACTTC
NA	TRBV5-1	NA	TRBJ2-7	CASSLVPDGAYEQYF	TGCGCCAGCAGCTTGGTTCCGGACGGAGCCTACGAGCAGTACTTC
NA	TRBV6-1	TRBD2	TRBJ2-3	CASSELAGATDTQYF	TGTGCCAGCAGTGAACTAGCGGGAGCCACAGATACGCAGTATTTT
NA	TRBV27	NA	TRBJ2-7	CASSLAVTVLHEQYF	TGTGCCAGTAGTTTAGCTGTCACCGTGTTGCACGAGCAGTACTTC
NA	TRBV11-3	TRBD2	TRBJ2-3	CASRGETDTQYF	TGTGCCAGCCGGGGGGAGACAGATACGCAGTATTTT
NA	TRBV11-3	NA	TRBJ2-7	CASSLGRSYEQYF	TGTGCCAGCAGCTTAGGAAGGTCCTACGAGCAGTACTTC
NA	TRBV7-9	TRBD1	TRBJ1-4	CASSPPRTGATNEKLFF	TGTGCCAGCAGCCCTCCCCGGACAGGGGCAACTAATGAAAAACTGTTTTTT
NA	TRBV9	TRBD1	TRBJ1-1	CASSPWTGPINTEAFF	TGTGCCAGCAGCCCATGGACAGGGCCCATCAACACTGAAGCTTTCTTT
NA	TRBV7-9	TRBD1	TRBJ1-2	CASDEPGQGTRGYTF	TGTGCCAGCGACGAGCCGGGACAGGGAACTAGAGGCTACACCTTC
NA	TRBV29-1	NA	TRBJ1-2	CSVDLSGGYGYTF	TGCAGCGTTGACTTGTCAGGCGGCTATGGCTACACCTTC
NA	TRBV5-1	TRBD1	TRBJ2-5	CASYKDRGLETQYF	TGCGCCAGCTATAAGGACAGGGGGCTAGAGACCCAGTACTTC
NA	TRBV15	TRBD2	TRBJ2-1	CATLASGYNEQFF	TGTGCCACCCTCGCTAGCGGATACAATGAGCAGTTCTTC
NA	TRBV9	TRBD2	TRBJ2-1	CASSTSGASYNEQFF	TGTGCCAGCAGCACTAGCGGAGCCTCCTACAATGAGCAGTTCTTC
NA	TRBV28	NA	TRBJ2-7	CASSFRSYEQYF	TGTGCCAGCAGTTTCAGGTCCTACGAGCAGTACTTC
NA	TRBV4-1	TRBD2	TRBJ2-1	CASSQTGLAVYNEQFF	TGCGCCAGCAGCCAAACGGGACTAGCGGTATACAATGAGCAGTTCTTC